Listed below are T cell receptor beta chains from one sample, sequenced in a study of blood T cell repertoires in COVID-19. Profiled with immunoSEQ multiplex PCR; TCRdb holds only in-frame clones, not every one. Found here are 90,000 to 140,000 clones, around 81% of them singletons; the top ten hold more than 30%. Sequenced material: peripheral blood. Every receptor here comes from an elderly man with acute or convalescent COVID-19. Each CDR3 is given without its conserved first and last residue.

J	V	CDR3
TRBJ1-4	TRBV30	AWSVIVRRGEKLF
TRBJ2-1	TRBV9	ASSSQPRGNNEQF
TRBJ1-3	TRBV28	ASITASLSGNTIY
TRBJ2-5	TRBV7-2	ASSLAGGGETQY
TRBJ1-5	TRBV28	ASSPRGLSNQPQH
TRBJ2-5	TRBV2	ASGVQGQGETQY
TRBJ2-2	TRBV7-2	ASSLATGVPGELF
TRBJ2-4	TRBV6-5	ASSYSRGAKNIQY
TRBJ1-5	TRBV28	ASLKQGASNQPQH
TRBJ1-2	TRBV28	ASSLSGGIGYT
TRBJ1-2	TRBV27	ASRRAGQGWGYT
TRBJ1-1	TRBV18	ASSSTGTGGAEAF
TRBJ2-5	TRBV7-8	ASSLAGTGVQTQY
TRBJ1-2	TRBV28	ASSLLGLGGQENYGYT
TRBJ2-1	TRBV10-3	AISSTESGRRSEQF
TRBJ1-5	TRBV19	ASSGQYSNQPQH
TRBJ2-1	TRBV19	ASSELRDTFQF
TRBJ2-3	TRBV7-3	ASSDLAGDRTDTQY
TRBJ2-5	TRBV3-1/TRBV3-2	ASRAKHPGLGGDQY